The 7 T cell receptor beta chains below all came from one sample that was sequenced in a study of blood T cell repertoires in COVID-19. Sequencing was performed with immunoSEQ multiplex PCR; in TCRdb, only in-frame clones are kept and a portion is missing. This table holds some 400,000 clones, roughly 91% found once. Sequenced sample: PBMCs or T cells enriched from blood (not recorded which). These receptor sequences come from a woman in her twenties or thirties who had recovered from COVID-19.

The chain recombines TRBV27 with TRBJ2-7; maybe TRBD1 (7 bases). The V gene lost 3 bases and the J gene lost 2 bases, with 17 bases spanning the gap. The CDR3 totals 16 residues. Per germline, CDR1 MNHEY and CDR2 SMNVEV (reference sequence). CDR3 loop: CASSLVRGVDAYEQYF. The DNA of the CDR3 is TGTGCCAGCAGTTTGGTCAGGGGGGTGGATGCCTACGAGCAGTACTTC.

The chain links TRBV28 to TRBJ2-2; 7 positions agree with TRBD2. Germline CDR1 is MDHEN and CDR2 is SYDVKM. The CDR3 has 17 amino acids. Trimming at V came to 10 bases and at J to 3 bases, leaving 17 bases not matched to a gene. The CDR3 nucleotides are TGTGCCACTACTAAAACGGCCCTAGCGGAGCACACCGGGGAGCTGTTTTTT. Translating gives CATTKTALAEHTGELFF.

The gene calls are TRBV9 and TRBJ1-1; perhaps TRBD1 as D (6 bases). CDR1 is SGDLS and CDR2 is YYNGEE in the germline V gene. The CDR3 runs 15 residues. Trimming cost V 3 bases and J 0 bases, with 12 bases left between them. DNA of the CDR3: TGTGCCAGCAGCGCACCTACAGGGATGAACACTGAAGCTTTCTTT. Translating it yields CASSAPTGMNTEAFF.

This clone was detected once. The chain has TRBV27 and TRBJ2-3; 8 bases line up with TRBD1. The trim removed 7 bases at V and 3 bases at J, leaving 3 bases unmatched. The CDR3 sequence is 13 residues long. Germline CDR1 is MNHEY and CDR2 is SMNVEV (reference sequence). CDR3 protein: CASTRQGTDTQYF. CDR3 in DNA: TGTGCCAGCACCCGACAGGGGACAGATACGCAGTATTTT.

The chain recombines TRBV18 with TRBJ1-2; D may be TRBD1 (5 bases). The germline V and J ends were trimmed by 2 bases and 8 bases, with 15 bases remaining between them. There are 14 residues in the CDR3. CDR1 KGHSH and CDR2 LQKENI come from the germline V gene. CDR3 DNA sequence: TGTGCCAGCTCACCAGGGACGGGGGACTGGGGCTACACCTTC. It codes for CASSPGTGDWGYTF. The full variable domain, its missing parts supplied by reference TRBV18 and TRBJ1-2, is NAGVMQNPRHLVRRRGQEARLRCSPMKGHSHVYWYRQLPEEGLKFMVYLQKENIIDESGMPKERFSAEFPKEGPSILRIQQVVRGDSAAYFCASSPGTGDWGYTFGSGTRLTVV.

The chain joins TRBV5-1 to TRBJ1-2; the match to TRBD1 covers 7 bases. The length of the CDR3 is 13 residues. The germline V gene has CDR1 SGHRS and CDR2 YFSETQ. The J segment lost 3 bases and the V segment lost 8 bases, leaving 7 bases of the junction unmatched. The CDR3 DNA sequence: TGCGCCAGTCGAATTACAGGGGACTATGGCTACACCTTC. This sequence encodes CASRITGDYGYTF.

CDR3 DNA sequence: TGTGCCAGCAGCTCATCCGGACTAGCGGGAGTACATGAGCAGTTCTTC. It encodes CASSSSGLAGVHEQFF. The V and J genes are TRBV7-3 and TRBJ2-1, with 13 bases matching TRBD2. CDR1 SGHTA and CDR2 FQGTGA come from the germline V gene. The V segment lost 4 bases and the J segment 8 bases; nucleotides outside the gene matches: 8. The CDR3 consists of 16 residues.